The 18 T cell receptor beta chains below were found in one sample sequenced in a study of T-cell reconstitution after alpha-beta-depleted transplantation in children. Using unique molecular identifiers, the investigators prepared the TCRbeta library. TCRdb analysed the PCR reads with MiXCR anew, one entry per CDR3 protein. The table lists hundreds of thousands of distinct CDR3 sequences, 10% to 15% of them singletons. Sequencing used PBMCs, obtained before TCRalphabeta/CD19-depleted stem cell transplant. These receptor sequences come from a girl aged 2-15 years with congenital amegakaryocytic thrombocytopenia, due to receive a stem cell transplant.

This clonotype was counted at least ten times. V and J are TRBV20-1 and TRBJ2-7; 9 positions agree with TRBD2. CDR1 is DFQATT and CDR2 is SNEGSKA in the germline V gene (reference sequence). With 0 bases clipped from V and 5 bases from J, the junction kept 14 bases outside the gene matches. The CDR3 has 17 amino acids. CDR3 DNA: TGCAGTGCTAGAGATCACCCCCTTAGCGGGAGATCGGACGAGCAGTACTTC. It is translated as CSARDHPLSGRSDEQYF.

The table lists this clonotype with a few counts. The chain links TRBV15 to TRBJ1-2; 7 bases are shared with TRBD1. Per the germline V gene, CDR1 is LNHNV and CDR2 is YYDKDF (reference sequence). This CDR3 is 16 amino acids long. After removal of 0 bases from V and 7 bases from J, the junction contained 11 bases not matched to a gene. This chain's CDR3 is CATSRDIAGGSRGYTF. The CDR3 coding sequence is TGTGCCACCAGCAGAGATATCGCAGGGGGATCTCGTGGCTACACCTTC.

This clonotype was picked up many times. The chain couples TRBV12-3 or TRBV12-4 to TRBJ2-7; D is unresolved. V dropped 1 base and J dropped 5 bases, with 6 bases sitting between them. CDR3 length: 12 amino acids. The CDR3, as DNA: TGTGCCAGCAGTTTAGGGGCTAACGAGCAGTACTTC. Translated: CASSLGANEQYF.

This clonotype was seen only a few times. V is TRBV20-1 and J is TRBJ2-7; 7 bases map to TRBD2. The trim removed 1 base at V and 2 bases at J, leaving 8 bases unmatched. Germline V CDR1 and CDR2: DFQATT, SNEGSKA (reference sequence). This CDR3 region has 15 residues. This CDR3 is CSARGGLGATYEQYF. In DNA form, the CDR3 reads TGCAGTGCTAGAGGAGGACTAGGGGCCACCTACGAGCAGTACTTC.

V is TRBV5-1 and J is TRBJ2-1; no clear D. CDR1 and CDR2 (germline): SGHRS, YFSETQ. The V end was cut by 0 bases, the J end by 6 bases, with 13 bases between. The CDR3 is made up of 15 amino acids. In DNA, the CDR3 is TGCGCCAGCAGCTTGGCCAACGACCCAGTCAATGAGCAGTTCTTC. Residues: CASSLANDPVNEQFF.

On this clonotype: The germline gene is not matched at one end of the junction; a read error may be the cause. The CDR3 bases are TGTGCCAGCAGCTTAGCGCTACTAGCGGGAGGGCATCCCGTCTGGTTC. This encodes CASSLALLAGGHPVWF. The chain is built from TRBV7-8 and TRBJ2-5; 13 bases align to TRBD2. The length of the CDR3 is 16 residues. Looked up from germline, CDR1 is SGHVS and CDR2 is FQNEAQ.

As regards this clonotype: Just one base apart from a much larger clone, this may be a read error. The rearrangement uses TRBV29-1 and TRBJ1-1; a possible D gene is TRBD1 (5 bases). The CDR3 runs 13 residues. The V gene's germline CDR1 is SQVTM and CDR2 ANQGSEA. Written as DNA, the CDR3 is TGCAGCGTCTCGGGGCTTCCGAACACTGAAGCTTTGTTT. This codes for CSVSGLPNTEALF. Full variable domain (missing parts from reference TRBV29-1 and TRBJ1-1): SAVISQKPSRDICQRGTSLTIQCQVDSQVTMMFWYRQQPGQSLTLIATANQGSEATYESGFVIDKFPISRPNLTFSTLTVSNMSPEDSSIYLCSVSGLPNTEALFGQGTRLTVV.

This clonotype has only a few counts. The chain uses TRBV9 and TRBJ1-5; D possibly corresponds to TRBD1 (6 bases). This CDR3 has 15 amino acids. Germline lookup yields CDR1 SGDLS and CDR2 YYNGEE. Trimming removed 3 bases from V and 7 bases from J, with 17 bases in between. The CDR3 protein is CASSEGGGLGQPQHF. The CDR3 DNA is TGTGCCAGCAGCGAAGGGGGGGGCTTAGGGCAGCCCCAGCATTTT.

This chain joins TRBV6-1 and TRBJ2-5; 8 positions match TRBD1. Germline V CDR1 and CDR2: MNHNS, SASEGT. The V and J ends lost 2 bases and 5 bases, in that order; junction bases with no gene match: 4. The CDR3 is 14 residues long. The CDR3 here is CASSERQGRETQYF. DNA for the CDR3: TGTGCCAGCAGTGAAAGACAGGGGAGGGAGACCCAGTACTTC.

The CDR3 nucleotides are TGTGCCAGCGGGCCTAGCGGGTACGAGCAGTACTTC. As protein: CASGPSGYEQYF. J is TRBJ2-7 and V is TRBV2, with TRBD2 matching 8 bases. The V gene end was trimmed by 8 bases and the J gene end by 4 bases; junction bases not matched to a gene: 4. The CDR3 consists of 12 residues. Germline loops: CDR1 SNHLY, CDR2 FYNNEI.

The chain joins TRBV9 to TRBJ2-7, with 7 bases lining up with TRBD2. The germline CDR1 and CDR2 sequences are SGDLS and YYNGEE. The CDR3 runs 14 residues. With V trimmed by 1 base and J by 2 bases, 3 bases remained unmatched. DNA of the CDR3: TGTGCCAGCAGCGTAACGGGAGGAGCCTACGAGCAGTACTTC. Encoded protein: CASSVTGGAYEQYF.

For this clonotype: This may be a read error, as it is one base from a much larger clone. V and J are TRBV5-1 and TRBJ2-1; no clear D gene. The germline V gene encodes CDR1 SGHRS and CDR2 YFSETQ. This CDR3 comprises 14 residues. CDR3 sequence: CASSLAQINNQQFF. The CDR3 DNA sequence: TGCGCCAGCAGCTTGGCCCAGATAAACAATCAGCAGTTCTTC.

This clonotype appeared a few times. The rearrangement joins TRBV7-7 to TRBJ2-1, with D possibly matching TRBD2 (6 bases). Per germline, CDR1 SSHAT and CDR2 FNYEAQ (reference sequence). V lost 11 bases, J lost 3 bases, and 20 bases lay in between. This CDR3 spans 15 amino acids. CDR3 in DNA: TGTGCCCCAAGTTTCCCGGGACTCAGCTACAATGAGCAGTTCTTC. This encodes CAPSFPGLSYNEQFF. Combining the CDR3 with reference TRBV7-7 and TRBJ2-1 gives the whole variable domain GAGVSQSPRYKVTKRGQDVTLRCDPISSHATLYWYQQALGQGPEFLTYFNYEAQPDKSGLPSDRFSAERPEGSISTLTIQRTEQRDSAMYRCAPSFPGLSYNEQFFGPGTRLTVL.

This clonotype was detected ten times or more. V usage is TRBV29-1 and J usage is TRBJ2-1, with D hard to call. Germline assignment: CDR1 SQVTM and CDR2 ANQGSEA. Trimming shortened V by 3 bases and J by 0 bases, and 9 bases separated the two germline ends. This CDR3 comprises 14 residues. The CDR3: CSVDWRISYNEQFF. CDR3 nucleotides: TGCAGCGTTGACTGGCGGATCTCCTACAATGAGCAGTTCTTC.

This clonotype occurred a few times. The V gene is TRBV20-1, the J gene TRBJ2-7, with 10 bases fitting TRBD1. Trimming at V came to 6 bases and at J to 2 bases, leaving 10 bases not matched to a gene. The CDR3 is made up of 15 amino acids. Germline values: CDR1 DFQATT, CDR2 SNEGSKA (reference sequence). CDR3 nucleotides: TGCAGTGCCGATCCCGTAGGACAGGGGGCCTACGAGCAGTACTTC. It translates to CSADPVGQGAYEQYF.

This clonotype was recorded many times. The chain uses TRBV20-1 and TRBJ1-4; D gene uncertain. The CDR3 loop spans 13 amino acids. Germline V gives CDR1 DFQATT, CDR2 SNEGSKA (reference sequence). V lost 1 base, J lost 6 bases, and 9 bases lay in between. The CDR3 DNA follows: TGCAGTGCTAGAGGAGGACGAGATGAAAAACTGTTTTTT. As protein: CSARGGRDEKLFF.

A remark on this clonotype: This may come from a read error, since a much larger clone is one base off. J is TRBJ1-1 and V is TRBV5-1; possible D gene TRBD1, 5 bases. The length of the CDR3 is 13 residues. The V end was cut by 9 bases, the J end by 4 bases, with 16 bases between. Germline V gene sequence: CDR1 SGHRS, CDR2 YFSETQ. The CDR3 nucleotides read TGCGCCACCTCTAATGCAGGGCCCACTGAAGCTTTCTTT. Its translation: CATSNAGPTEAFF.

V is TRBV7-9 and J is TRBJ2-1, with a tentative D call TRBD2 (5 bases). CDR1 and CDR2 from the germline V gene are SEHNR and FQNEAQ (reference sequence). V was pared by 2 bases and J by 5 bases, with 16 bases between. The CDR3 loop spans 16 amino acids. The CDR3 DNA is TGTGCCAGCAGCTTAAATACAGACTACTTTGACAATGAGCAGTTCTTC. This encodes CASSLNTDYFDNEQFF. Together with reference TRBV7-9 and TRBJ2-1, the CDR3 gives the full variable domain: DTGVSQNPRHKITKRGQNVTFRCDPISEHNRLYWYRQTLGQGPEFLTYFQNEAQLEKSRLLSDRFSAERPKGSFSTLEIQRTEQGDSAMYLCASSLNTDYFDNEQFFGPGTRLTVL.